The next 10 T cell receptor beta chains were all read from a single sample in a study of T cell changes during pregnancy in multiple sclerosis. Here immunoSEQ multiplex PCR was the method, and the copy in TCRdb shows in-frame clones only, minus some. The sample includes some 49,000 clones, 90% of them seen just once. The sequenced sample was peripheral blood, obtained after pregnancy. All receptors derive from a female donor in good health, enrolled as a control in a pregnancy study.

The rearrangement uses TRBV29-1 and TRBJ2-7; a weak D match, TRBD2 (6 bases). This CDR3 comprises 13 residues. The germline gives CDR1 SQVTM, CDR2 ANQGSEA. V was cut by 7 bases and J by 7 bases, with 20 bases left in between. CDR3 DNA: TGCAGCGCAAACCGAGGCGGGATGGGTGAGCAGTACTTC. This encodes CSANRGGMGEQYF.

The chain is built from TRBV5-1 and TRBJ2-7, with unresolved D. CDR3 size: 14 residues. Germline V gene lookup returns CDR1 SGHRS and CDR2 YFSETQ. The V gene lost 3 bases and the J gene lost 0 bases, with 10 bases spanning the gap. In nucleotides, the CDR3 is TGCGCCAGCAGCTCATCGACTGGCTCCTACGAGCAGTACTTC. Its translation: CASSSSTGSYEQYF.

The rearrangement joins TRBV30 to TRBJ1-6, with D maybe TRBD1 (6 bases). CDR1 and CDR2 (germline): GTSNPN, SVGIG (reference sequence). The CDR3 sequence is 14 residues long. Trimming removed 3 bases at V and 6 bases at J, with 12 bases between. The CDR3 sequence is CAWSRDRFNSPLHF. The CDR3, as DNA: TGTGCCTGGAGCAGAGACAGGTTTAATTCACCCCTCCACTTT.

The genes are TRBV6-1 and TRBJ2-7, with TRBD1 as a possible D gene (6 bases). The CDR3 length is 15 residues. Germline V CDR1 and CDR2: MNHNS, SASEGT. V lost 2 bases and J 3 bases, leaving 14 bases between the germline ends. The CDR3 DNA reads TGTGCCAGCAGTGAACGGACAGCTCCAGACTACGAGCAGTACTTC. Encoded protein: CASSERTAPDYEQYF.

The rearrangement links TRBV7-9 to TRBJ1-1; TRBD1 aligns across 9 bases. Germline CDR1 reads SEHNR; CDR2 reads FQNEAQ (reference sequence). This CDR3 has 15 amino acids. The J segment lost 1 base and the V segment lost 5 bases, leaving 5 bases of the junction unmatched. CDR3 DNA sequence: TGTGCCAGCAGCCCTCGACAGGGGGAGAACACTGAAGCTTTCTTT. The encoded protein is CASSPRQGENTEAFF.

The CDR3 protein is CSAVDSSTDTQYF. The CDR3 nucleotides are TGCAGCGCCGTGGACAGCTCCACAGATACGCAGTATTTT. The rearrangement links TRBV29-1 to TRBJ2-3; possibly TRBD1 for D (6 bases). V was trimmed by 7 bases and J by 2 bases, leaving 13 bases between them. The CDR3 runs to 13 residues. CDR1 and CDR2 (germline): SQVTM, ANQGSEA.

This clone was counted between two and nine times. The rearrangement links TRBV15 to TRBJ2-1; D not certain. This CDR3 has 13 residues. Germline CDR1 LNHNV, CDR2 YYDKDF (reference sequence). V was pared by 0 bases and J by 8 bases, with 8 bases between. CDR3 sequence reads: CATSRDRGDEQFF. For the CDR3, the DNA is TGTGCCACCAGCAGAGATCGCGGAGATGAGCAGTTCTTC. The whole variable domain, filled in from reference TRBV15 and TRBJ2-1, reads DAMVIQNPRYQVTQFGKPVTLSCSQTLNHNVMYWYQQKSSQAPKLLFHYYDKDFNNEADTPDNFQSRRPNTSFCFLDIRSPGLGDTAMYLCATSRDRGDEQFFGPGTRLTVL.

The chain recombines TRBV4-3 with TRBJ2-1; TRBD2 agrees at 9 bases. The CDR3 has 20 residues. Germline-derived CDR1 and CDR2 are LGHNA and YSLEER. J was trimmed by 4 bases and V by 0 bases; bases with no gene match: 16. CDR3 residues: CASSQDFSVGGGAFYNEQFF. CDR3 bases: TGCGCCAGCAGCCAAGACTTTTCAGTAGGCGGGGGGGCATTTTACAATGAGCAGTTCTTC.

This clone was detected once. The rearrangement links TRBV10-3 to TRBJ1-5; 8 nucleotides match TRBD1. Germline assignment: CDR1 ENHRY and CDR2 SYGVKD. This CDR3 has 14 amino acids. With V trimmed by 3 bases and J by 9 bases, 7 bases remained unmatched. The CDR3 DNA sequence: TGTGCCATCAGTGACCCGGACAGGGCCGGGCCCCAGCATTTT. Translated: CAISDPDRAGPQHF.

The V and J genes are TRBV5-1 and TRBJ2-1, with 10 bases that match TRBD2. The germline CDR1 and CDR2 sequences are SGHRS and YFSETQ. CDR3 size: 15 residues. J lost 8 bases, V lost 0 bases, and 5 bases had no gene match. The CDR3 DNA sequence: TGCGCCAGCAGCTTGGTAGCGGGAGGAGGGCATGAGCAGTTCTTC. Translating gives CASSLVAGGGHEQFF.